This is a list of T cell receptor beta chains from one sample in a study of blood T cell repertoires in COVID-19. Method: immunoSEQ multiplex PCR; TCRdb's copy keeps in-frame clones and lacks some. Among around 300,000 clones, about 89% were seen once, and the ten largest hold 0.85% to 0.95%. The specimen was peripheral blood. The receptors come from a woman in her forties who had recovered from COVID-19. Both conserved end residues are part of each CDR3. A D gene is named only where the DNA matches it firmly.

v_call: TRBV4-1; j_call: TRBJ2-1; d_call: NA; cdr3_aa: CASSQEMLVYNEQFF
v_call: TRBV5-4; j_call: TRBJ2-3; d_call: NA; cdr3_aa: CASSSLVVPPDTQYF
v_call: TRBV5-1; j_call: TRBJ2-7; d_call: TRBD2; cdr3_aa: CASPAREGRLEQYF
v_call: TRBV7-3; j_call: TRBJ2-2; d_call: TRBD2; cdr3_aa: CASSATSGRATGELFF
v_call: TRBV18; j_call: TRBJ1-1; d_call: TRBD1; cdr3_aa: CASSPGLGQGAQVGTEAFF
v_call: TRBV3-1/TRBV3-2; j_call: TRBJ2-7; d_call: TRBD2; cdr3_aa: CASSPIAGGPGEQYF
v_call: TRBV20-1; j_call: TRBJ2-5; d_call: NA; cdr3_aa: CSASKAGGGETQYF
v_call: TRBV5-1; j_call: TRBJ2-7; d_call: TRBD2; cdr3_aa: CASSLAGGLAGVSDEQYF
v_call: TRBV7-3; j_call: TRBJ2-5; d_call: NA; cdr3_aa: CASSVDYQETQYF
v_call: TRBV4-2; j_call: TRBJ2-3; d_call: TRBD2; cdr3_aa: CASSQGQLAGLGDTQYF
v_call: TRBV7-9; j_call: TRBJ2-7; d_call: NA; cdr3_aa: CASSLVDEGQYF
v_call: TRBV28; j_call: TRBJ1-5; d_call: NA; cdr3_aa: CASSPPPDQPQHF
v_call: TRBV11-2; j_call: TRBJ2-7; d_call: TRBD1; cdr3_aa: CASSPQGREQYF
v_call: TRBV19; j_call: TRBJ1-1; d_call: NA; cdr3_aa: CASSIGGWRSTEAFF
v_call: TRBV10-3; j_call: TRBJ2-2; d_call: TRBD2; cdr3_aa: CAISRTSITNTGELFF
v_call: TRBV18; j_call: TRBJ2-7; d_call: TRBD1; cdr3_aa: CASSPGTGEEQYF
v_call: TRBV11-1; j_call: TRBJ1-1; d_call: NA; cdr3_aa: CASEDKNVNTEAFF
v_call: TRBV28; j_call: TRBJ2-5; d_call: TRBD1; cdr3_aa: CASSLLGQGLETQYF
v_call: TRBV18; j_call: TRBJ2-7; d_call: NA; cdr3_aa: CASSRAPYEQYF
v_call: TRBV2; j_call: TRBJ2-1; d_call: TRBD2; cdr3_aa: CATDRLAGSVNEQFF
v_call: TRBV12-5; j_call: TRBJ1-5; d_call: TRBD1; cdr3_aa: CASGLYHGQGSQPQHF
v_call: TRBV10-3; j_call: TRBJ2-1; d_call: TRBD2; cdr3_aa: CAIRREGRGNEQFF
v_call: TRBV6-6; j_call: TRBJ2-3; d_call: TRBD2; cdr3_aa: CAIGVGGSTDTQYF
v_call: TRBV6-5; j_call: TRBJ2-5; d_call: NA; cdr3_aa: CASSYPGEETQYF
v_call: TRBV28; j_call: TRBJ2-7; d_call: NA; cdr3_aa: CATTGSSYEQYF
v_call: TRBV9; j_call: TRBJ2-5; d_call: NA; cdr3_aa: CASSVSGGETQYF
v_call: TRBV3-1/TRBV3-2; j_call: TRBJ1-1; d_call: TRBD1; cdr3_aa: CASSKRQGSGSEAFF
v_call: TRBV5-1; j_call: TRBJ2-7; d_call: TRBD2; cdr3_aa: CASSLASGGEQYF
v_call: TRBV5-1; j_call: TRBJ2-1; d_call: TRBD2; cdr3_aa: CASSLEISSGLNEQFF
v_call: TRBV5-8; j_call: TRBJ1-2; d_call: NA; cdr3_aa: CASSLAAALYGYTF
v_call: TRBV5-4; j_call: TRBJ1-4; d_call: TRBD1; cdr3_aa: CASSAEGQASHDQEKLFF
v_call: TRBV28; j_call: TRBJ2-7; d_call: TRBD1; cdr3_aa: CASNTDRGVYEQYF
v_call: TRBV9; j_call: TRBJ2-3; d_call: TRBD2; cdr3_aa: CASSVTQSGRATDTQYF
v_call: TRBV5-5; j_call: TRBJ2-5; d_call: NA; cdr3_aa: CASSLTETQYF
v_call: TRBV28; j_call: TRBJ2-3; d_call: TRBD2; cdr3_aa: CASSSPGSGRADTQYF
v_call: TRBV4-1; j_call: TRBJ1-5; d_call: TRBD1; cdr3_aa: CASSLDRGNQPQHF
v_call: TRBV9; j_call: TRBJ2-3; d_call: TRBD2; cdr3_aa: CASSPLGTSGPTDTQYF
v_call: TRBV27; j_call: TRBJ2-1; d_call: TRBD1; cdr3_aa: CASSPGQGEQFF
v_call: TRBV5-1; j_call: TRBJ1-5; d_call: NA; cdr3_aa: CASSIDSGQPQHF
v_call: TRBV2; j_call: TRBJ2-1; d_call: TRBD2; cdr3_aa: CASSADGLGAGNEQFF
v_call: TRBV7-9; j_call: TRBJ2-1; d_call: TRBD2; cdr3_aa: CASSPLPGLAGEGEQFF
v_call: TRBV12-3/TRBV12-4; j_call: TRBJ2-3; d_call: NA; cdr3_aa: CASSSGTRDPYF
v_call: TRBV5-1; j_call: TRBJ2-3; d_call: TRBD2; cdr3_aa: CASRGPWAGELGDTQYF
v_call: TRBV4-2; j_call: TRBJ2-7; d_call: NA; cdr3_aa: CASSQENTYEQYF
v_call: TRBV21-1; j_call: TRBJ2-1; d_call: NA; cdr3_aa: CASSKLYQFF
v_call: TRBV11-3; j_call: TRBJ2-2; d_call: TRBD2; cdr3_aa: CASSTGGGGSAPGELFF
v_call: TRBV19; j_call: TRBJ2-5; d_call: NA; cdr3_aa: CASSTGGSLWETQYF
v_call: TRBV14; j_call: TRBJ2-2; d_call: TRBD2; cdr3_aa: CASSQVGLAGEGGELFF
v_call: TRBV6-1; j_call: TRBJ1-5; d_call: NA; cdr3_aa: CASSETRFAGAGGYQPQHF
v_call: TRBV25-1; j_call: TRBJ2-7; d_call: TRBD1; cdr3_aa: CASSDWRTGGFYEQYF
v_call: TRBV2; j_call: TRBJ2-5; d_call: NA; cdr3_aa: CASSAQAGRGETQYF
v_call: TRBV14; j_call: TRBJ1-2; d_call: NA; cdr3_aa: CASSQAAGVGVAYGYTF
v_call: TRBV30; j_call: TRBJ1-1; d_call: TRBD1; cdr3_aa: CAWRRDRMNTEAFF
v_call: TRBV7-2; j_call: TRBJ2-7; d_call: NA; cdr3_aa: CASSRTGSYEQYF
v_call: TRBV5-1; j_call: TRBJ2-7; d_call: NA; cdr3_aa: CASSLDGTSSYEQYF
v_call: TRBV6-2/TRBV6-3; j_call: TRBJ1-1; d_call: NA; cdr3_aa: CASSYPQGFSSTEAFF
v_call: TRBV30; j_call: TRBJ2-3; d_call: TRBD1; cdr3_aa: CATRQGATDTQYF
v_call: TRBV24-1; j_call: TRBJ1-3; d_call: NA; cdr3_aa: CATSGAAGNTIYF
v_call: TRBV5-1; j_call: TRBJ2-2; d_call: NA; cdr3_aa: CASSLQGQNTGELFF
v_call: TRBV5-4; j_call: TRBJ2-1; d_call: NA; cdr3_aa: CASSQSNDEQFF